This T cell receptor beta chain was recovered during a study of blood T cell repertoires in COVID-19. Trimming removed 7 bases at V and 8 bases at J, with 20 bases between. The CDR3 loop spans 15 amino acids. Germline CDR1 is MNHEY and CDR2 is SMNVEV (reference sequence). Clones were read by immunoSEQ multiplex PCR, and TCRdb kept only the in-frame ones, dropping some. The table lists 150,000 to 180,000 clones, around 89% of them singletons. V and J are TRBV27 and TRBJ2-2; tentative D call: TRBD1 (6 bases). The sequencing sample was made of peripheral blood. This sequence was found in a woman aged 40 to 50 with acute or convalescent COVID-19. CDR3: CASNWGQGDRGELFF. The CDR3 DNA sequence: TGTGCCAGCAATTGGGGGCAGGGTGATCGGGGGGAGCTGTTTTTT.